This T cell receptor (beta chain) was observed in a study of PD-1 blockade in classical Hodgkin lymphoma. Regarding the study as a whole: Differences between repertoires have undefined causes, possibly disease activity or prior therapy. It was among complete responders that baseline diversity resembled that of newly diagnosed patients. Healthy donors were reported to have higher baseline TCR diversity than newly diagnosed patients.

As concerns this clone: Its antigen is as yet unknown.

V was pared by 3 bases and J by 2 bases, with 7 bases between. Germline CDR1 SQVTM, CDR2 ANQGSEA. The CDR3 length is 12 residues. Clones were sequenced by immunoSEQ multiplex PCR, and TCRdb holds only the in-frame ones, with some missing. Of some 43,000 clones listed, about 85% are singletons. All trial patients relapsed after autologous stem cell transplantation. The chain is built from TRBV29-1 and TRBJ1-1; D not certain. The origin of this receptor is a human donor with classical Hodgkin lymphoma. The sample in question was peripheral blood mononuclear cells (PBMCs), obtained before the second cycle of nivolumab. DNA of the CDR3: TGCAGCGTTGATACCCTAAACACTGAAGCTTTCTTT. This translates into CSVDTLNTEAFF.